This T cell receptor (beta chain) was observed in a study of T cells in women clearing cervical HPV infection. Regarding the study as a whole: CIN3+ cases had significantly higher TCR richness than controls; evenness did not differ. Richness plus V gene abundances separated cases from controls with AUC around 0.8.

This clone shows up as medium-sized (0.01 to 0.1%) by frequency. Its antigen remains unidentified. From the germline J gene comes the end of the CDR3, since the read stops 3 residues before it. Looked up from germline, CDR1 is SGHTA and CDR2 is FQGNSA. Trimming left V 3 bases short and J 7 bases short, with 13 bases between. This CDR3 spans 14 amino acids. TCRdb's copy holds only in-frame clones and misses some; the assay was immunoSEQ multiplex PCR. This sample carries about 28,000 clones, with 8.4% going to the ten biggest clones. All participants had a single incident cervical HPV16 infection, and prevalent HPV16 infections were excluded.

This chain joins TRBV7-2 and TRBJ2-1; TRBD1 is a possible D gene (5 bases). What was sequenced was blood buffy coat. This clonotype originated in a woman aged 18 to 75 with a cervical HPV16 infection that either progressed to CIN3+ or cleared (not recorded which). The CDR3 region is CASSFITQVNEQFF. The sequenced CDR3 bases are TGTGCCAGCAGCTTCATCACACAGGTGAATGAG.